Listed below are T cell receptor beta chains from one sample, sequenced in a study of blood T cell repertoires in COVID-19. Sequencing was performed with immunoSEQ multiplex PCR; in TCRdb, only in-frame clones are kept and a portion is missing. Counted here are 150,000 to 200,000 clones, about 83% occurring once; the ten biggest clones make up 3.5% to 4.5%. The source material was peripheral blood. The receptors derive from a man in his late teens or twenties with active or convalescent COVID-19. Both conserved end residues are part of each CDR3. A D gene is named only where the DNA matches it firmly.

v_call | d_call | cdr3_aa
TRBV5-1 | TRBD2 | CASRSGTSGRTTDTQYF
TRBV30 | - | CAWSVGPGSEAFF
TRBV10-2 | TRBD1 | CASSDPGQGGTGELFF
TRBV5-6 | - | CASSFGGFTGELFF
TRBV14 | - | CASSVRGYEQYF
TRBV11-1 | TRBD2 | CASGLSSGTDTQYF
TRBV30 | TRBD2 | CAWSPTSGWGNEQFF
TRBV5-5 | TRBD2 | CASSSLTSGRGHEQYF
TRBV5-1 | TRBD2 | CASSWGGSPPDTQYF
TRBV7-8 | - | CASSFGSSEQFF
TRBV24-1 | TRBD1 | CATSTSQGGMNTEAFF
TRBV24-1 | TRBD1 | CATSDQGQGVYTQYF
TRBV6-1 | - | CASSEGGYYGYTF
TRBV29-1 | - | CSVGQTNTGELFF